These 30 T cell receptor beta chains came from one sample sequenced in a study of cytomegalovirus exposure and HLA in healthy donors. Use of 60 Vbeta and 13 Jbeta primers characterized the PCR. Profiled with immunoSEQ multiplex PCR; TCRdb holds only in-frame clones, not every one. The table lists 150,000 to 200,000 clones, 80% to 85% of them singletons. Sequencing used PBMCs. Receptor source: a man aged 45-65 years in good health and CMV-seropositive.

This sequence joins TRBV28 and TRBJ1-6, with 8 bases lining up with TRBD1. The CDR3 consists of 17 residues. Trimming cost V 3 bases and J 7 bases; bases outside gene matches: 11. Germline values: CDR1 MDHEN, CDR2 SYDVKM. CDR3 bases: TGTGCCAGCAGTTTCTCCCGGCCAGGGGGCGGGAATTCACCCCTCCACTTT. Protein: CASSFSRPGGGNSPLHF.

V and J are TRBV9 and TRBJ1-2, with D tentatively TRBD1 (5 bases). The CDR3 has 16 residues. Germline values: CDR1 SGDLS, CDR2 YYNGEE. The germline V and J ends were trimmed by 2 bases and 2 bases, with 16 bases remaining between them. DNA for the CDR3: TGTGCCAGCAGCGTCCACCCAGACAGTGAGAACTATGGCTACACCTTC. Residues: CASSVHPDSENYGYTF.

The chain employs TRBV6-4 and TRBJ1-5; D remains ambiguous. The length of the CDR3 is 13 residues. The V end was cut by 5 bases, the J end by 7 bases, with 12 bases between. CDR1 is MRHNA, CDR2 SNTAGT, per germline. This CDR3 is CASSLSPEQPQHF. The CDR3 DNA is TGTGCCAGCAGTCTAAGTCCCGAGCAGCCCCAGCATTTT.

The rearrangement uses TRBV5-1 and TRBJ2-1; D remains unclear. Germline CDR1 SGHRS, CDR2 YFSETQ. The CDR3 extends over 15 amino acids. Trimming took off 1 base at V and 0 bases at J, with 8 bases between the two ends. CDR3 nucleotides: TGCGCCAGCAGCTTGTTACAGAGCTCCTACAATGAGCAGTTCTTC. It encodes CASSLLQSSYNEQFF. The full variable domain, with the rest looked up from reference TRBV5-1 and TRBJ2-1, is KAGVTQTPRYLIKTRGQQVTLSCSPISGHRSVSWYQQTPGQGLQFLFEYFSETQRNKGNFPGRFSGRQFSNSRSEMNVSTLELGDSALYLCASSLLQSSYNEQFFGPGTRLTVL.

Turning to this clone: At one of its ends the junction is not consistent with the germline gene, which may arise from a read error. V and J are TRBV19 and TRBJ1-1; D might be TRBD1 (5 bases). The CDR3 has 14 residues. Germline lookup yields CDR1 LNHDA and CDR2 SQIVND (reference sequence). The CDR3 is CASSIGGMNSEAFF. In DNA form, the CDR3 reads TGTGCCAGTAGTATCGGGGGGATGAACAGTGAAGCTTTCTTT.

The V gene is TRBV19, the J gene TRBJ2-5; 8 positions match TRBD1. Germline CDR1 LNHDA, CDR2 SQIVND (reference sequence). This CDR3 is built from 15 residues. V shed 1 base, J shed 4 bases, and the junction held 5 bases outside the gene matches. Written as DNA, the CDR3 is TGTGCCAGTAGTATAGTCCAGGGGGCCCGAGAGACCCAGTACTTC. Translating gives CASSIVQGARETQYF. Together with reference TRBV19 and TRBJ2-5, the CDR3 gives the full variable domain: DGGITQSPKYLFRKEGQNVTLSCEQNLNHDAMYWYRQDPGQGLRLIYYSQIVNDFQKGDIAEGYSVSREKKESFPLTVTSAQKNPTAFYLCASSIVQGARETQYFGPGTRLLVL.

The V call is TRBV2, the J call TRBJ2-7; D gene uncertain. Per the germline V gene, CDR1 is SNHLY and CDR2 is FYNNEI. The CDR3 has 14 amino acids. The V end lost 9 bases, the J end lost 0 bases, and 15 bases lay between the germline ends. The DNA for the CDR3 is TGTGCCAGTTCAGTGCAGGCCCTCTCCTACGAGCAGTACTTC. Its protein product is CASSVQALSYEQYF.

In this sample, this clone turned up a few times. This chain uses TRBV6-6 with TRBJ2-7; 8 bases line up with TRBD1. Losses at the gene ends were 6 bases for V and 3 bases for J; bases not matched to a gene: 7. In germline, CDR1 is MNHNY, CDR2 SVGAGI (reference sequence). The CDR3 runs 14 residues. CDR3 DNA: TGTGCCAGCAGACCCCCGGACAGGGTCTACGAGCAGTACTTC. This codes for CASRPPDRVYEQYF.

This chain uses TRBV2 with TRBJ1-1, with a possible D match to TRBD1 (5 bases). Germline assignment: CDR1 SNHLY and CDR2 FYNNEI. V gave up 6 bases and J gave up 11 bases, with 19 bases separating them. This CDR3 has 13 amino acids. This CDR3 reads CASSARDRGEAFF. CDR3 nucleotide sequence: TGTGCCAGCAGCGCCCGGGACCGGGGGGAGGCTTTCTTT.

The chain employs TRBV7-2 and TRBJ2-3; possibly TRBD2 for D (6 bases). The CDR3 length is 15 residues. Germline-derived CDR1 and CDR2 are SGHTA and FQGNSA. Trimming left V 0 bases short and J 0 bases short, with 7 bases between. CDR3 sequence (DNA): TGTGCCAGCAGCTTAGCAGCGGGTAGCACAGATACGCAGTATTTT. It is translated as CASSLAAGSTDTQYF.

In this sample, this clone turned up once. The rearrangement links TRBV18 to TRBJ2-7, with 7 bases aligning to TRBD1. Germline V gene sequence: CDR1 KGHSH, CDR2 LQKENI. The CDR3 spans 15 residues. With V trimmed by 3 bases and J by 7 bases, 12 bases remained unmatched. The CDR3 reads CASSPGGTAPGEQYF. CDR3 coding DNA: TGTGCCAGCTCACCGGGTGGGACAGCACCGGGGGAGCAGTACTTC.

V is TRBV2 and J is TRBJ1-2; 7 bases agree with TRBD1. This CDR3 comprises 14 residues. Germline lookup yields CDR1 SNHLY and CDR2 FYNNEI. The V segment lost 8 bases and the J segment 7 bases; nucleotides outside the gene matches: 13. CDR3 in amino acids: CASLQDRYGVGYTF. The DNA for the CDR3 is TGTGCCAGCCTGCAGGACAGGTACGGAGTTGGCTACACCTTC. The full variable domain, completed using reference TRBV2 and TRBJ1-2, is EPEVTQTPSHQVTQMGQEVILRCVPISNHLYFYWYRQILGQKVEFLVSFYNNEISEKSEIFDDQFSVERPDGSNFTLKIRSTKLEDSAMYFCASLQDRYGVGYTFGSGTRLTVV.

This chain connects TRBV19 to TRBJ2-1; TRBD1 agrees at 7 bases. CDR1 and CDR2 (germline): LNHDA, SQIVND (reference sequence). This CDR3 has 15 residues. The V gene end was trimmed by 6 bases and the J gene end by 5 bases; junction bases not matched to a gene: 10. The CDR3 sequence is CASRQTGSPNNEQFF. The CDR3 region has the DNA TGTGCCAGTAGACAGACAGGGTCCCCAAACAATGAGCAGTTCTTC.

Concerning this clone: The identical CDR3 is also encoded by other nucleotide sequences in the sample. The chain couples TRBV2 to TRBJ2-5; D gene uncertain. The assigned J gene may be wrong: the sequence end matches TRBJ2-7 better. Germline CDR1 SNHLY, CDR2 FYNNEI. The CDR3 runs 11 residues. The CDR3 reads CASSEAYEQYF. The CDR3 coding sequence is TGTGCCAGCAGTGAAGCGTACGAGCAGTACTTC.

The V gene is TRBV9, the J gene TRBJ1-1; D call uncertain. Germline V gives CDR1 SGDLS, CDR2 YYNGEE. The CDR3 consists of 14 residues. V gave up 0 bases and J gave up 3 bases, with 9 bases separating them. CDR3 region: CASSVVTDYTEAFF. In nucleotides, the CDR3 is TGTGCCAGCAGCGTAGTTACGGACTACACTGAAGCTTTCTTT. Drawing the rest from reference TRBV9 and TRBJ1-1, the complete variable domain is DSGVTQTPKHLITATGQRVTLRCSPRSGDLSVYWYQQSLDQGLQFLIQYYNGEERAKGNILERFSAQQFPDLHSELNLSSLELGDSALYFCASSVVTDYTEAFFGQGTRLTVV.

As for this clone: The same CDR3 is also encoded by other DNA sequences in this sample. The V call is TRBV18, the J call TRBJ1-2, with 7 bases lining up with TRBD1. Per the germline V gene, CDR1 is KGHSH and CDR2 is LQKENI. The V segment lost 3 bases and the J segment 3 bases; nucleotides outside the gene matches: 1. The CDR3 loop spans 13 amino acids. CDR3 protein: CASSPGTDYGYTF. In nucleotides, the CDR3 is TGTGCCAGCTCACCCGGGACAGACTATGGCTACACCTTC.

The chain combines TRBV4-1 with TRBJ2-5; no clear D. CDR1 and CDR2 (germline): MGHRA, YSYEKL. The germline V and J ends were trimmed by 2 bases and 2 bases, with 6 bases remaining between them. The length of the CDR3 is 13 residues. DNA of the CDR3: TGCGCCAGCAGCCAATCGGGTCAAGAGACCCAGTACTTC. Translation gives CASSQSGQETQYF.

This clone was observed a few times. At one end, the junction sequence differs from germline, possibly due to a read error. The chain combines TRBV30 with TRBJ2-5; 7 bases map to TRBD1. The last part of the DNA fits TRBJ2-7 better; the J call may be wrong. CDR1 and CDR2 from the germline V gene are GTSNPN and SVGIG (reference sequence). CDR3 length equals 15 residues. The DNA of the CDR3 is TGTGCCCGGAGTATTTGGGAACAGGGGATCGGCGAGCAGTACTTC. Protein product: CARSIWEQGIGEQYF.

The chain is built from TRBV18 and TRBJ1-1; 10 bases match TRBD1. This CDR3 region has 15 residues. Trimming took 3 bases from V and 0 from J; bases not matched to a gene: 1. The germline gives CDR1 KGHSH, CDR2 LQKENI. This CDR3 reads CASSPGQGLNTEAFF. Here the CDR3 DNA reads TGTGCCAGCTCACCGGGACAGGGGCTGAACACTGAAGCTTTCTTT.

This sequence joins TRBV11-2 and TRBJ2-7; TRBD2 agrees at 9 bases. Germline V gene lookup returns CDR1 SGHAT and CDR2 FQNNGV. After removal of 3 bases from V and 5 bases from J, the junction contained 8 bases not matched to a gene. The CDR3 has 15 residues. The CDR3 sequence: CASSFGREGLHEQYF. The DNA of the CDR3 is TGTGCCAGCAGCTTCGGGCGGGAGGGCCTCCACGAGCAGTACTTC.

The genes are TRBV2 and TRBJ1-1; D is possibly TRBD1 (5 bases). V was clipped by 10 bases and J by 1 base, with 16 bases between them. The CDR3 totals 14 residues. The germline CDR1 and CDR2 sequences are SNHLY and FYNNEI. CDR3 sequence: CATTNPTANTEAFF. Written as DNA, the CDR3 is TGTGCCACCACCAACCCGACAGCGAACACTGAAGCTTTCTTT.

The chain carries TRBV5-1 and TRBJ2-3, with D possibly being TRBD2 (6 bases). This CDR3 is 16 amino acids long. The germline V gene has CDR1 SGHRS and CDR2 YFSETQ. The ends were cut back, 0 bases at V and 3 bases at J, with 14 bases in the middle. The CDR3 spells CASSLVVGGGTDTQYF. CDR3 nucleotide sequence: TGCGCCAGCAGCTTGGTTGTCGGTGGAGGGACAGATACGCAGTATTTT.

The genes are TRBV19 and TRBJ1-2, with D possibly matching TRBD1 (5 bases). V was clipped by 4 bases and J by 0 bases, with 12 bases between them. The germline V gene encodes CDR1 LNHDA and CDR2 SQIVND (reference sequence). The CDR3 has 15 amino acids. DNA of the CDR3: TGTGCCAGTAGTAAACTGACAGAAACTAACTATGGCTACACCTTC. Its protein product is CASSKLTETNYGYTF.

This clone was seen a few times. CDR3 bases: TGTGCCAGCAGCCAGGACTTTGCCTCTGGAAACACCATATATTTT. It is translated as CASSQDFASGNTIYF. This chain uses TRBV7-8 with TRBJ1-3; unclear D gene. CDR3 length equals 15 residues. The germline CDR1 and CDR2 sequences are SGHVS and FQNEAQ. The V and J ends lost 5 bases and 0 bases respectively, with 11 bases between them. The whole variable domain, remainder taken from reference TRBV7-8 and TRBJ1-3, is GAGVSQSPRYKVAKRGQDVALRCDPISGHVSLFWYQQALGQGPEFLTYFQNEAQLDKSGLPSDRFFAERPEGSVSTLKIQRTQQEDSAVYLCASSQDFASGNTIYFGEGSWLTVV.

The sample holds one count of this clone. This chain joins TRBV6-5 and TRBJ2-2; possible D gene TRBD1, 5 bases. Germline values: CDR1 MNHEY, CDR2 SVGAGI. The CDR3 consists of 13 residues. V shed 4 bases and J shed 7 bases, with 10 bases lying between them. CDR3 in DNA: TGTGCCAGCAGTTCCCCAGGGATCGGGGAGCTGTTTTTT. It specifies CASSSPGIGELFF.

This chain connects TRBV29-1 to TRBJ2-7; 13 positions match TRBD2. Trimming at V came to 7 bases and at J to 3 bases, leaving 9 bases not matched to a gene. Germline V CDR1 and CDR2: SQVTM, ANQGSEA. This CDR3 region has 15 residues. CDR3 coding DNA: TGCAGCGCACGACTAGCGGGAGGTTTGGGCTACGAGCAGTACTTC. Translation: CSARLAGGLGYEQYF.

This clone was observed a single time. The chain links TRBV5-1 to TRBJ2-5, with D maybe TRBD1 (6 bases). CDR3 length: 15 amino acids. CDR1 SGHRS and CDR2 YFSETQ come from the germline V gene. Trimming took 3 bases from V and 2 from J, leaving 14 bases between them. CDR3 sequence reads: CASSSGRDTQETQYF. CDR3 DNA: TGCGCCAGCAGCTCTGGCCGGGACACTCAAGAGACCCAGTACTTC.

The rearrangement links TRBV4-1 to TRBJ2-7; the match to TRBD1 covers 7 bases. Unmatched junction bases numbered 9, after V lost 4 bases and J lost 0 bases. This CDR3 has 16 amino acids. CDR1 and CDR2 (germline): MGHRA, YSYEKL. The CDR3 spells CASSRLTGMSSYEQYF. CDR3 DNA sequence: TGCGCCAGCAGCCGACTGACAGGGATGAGCTCCTACGAGCAGTACTTC.

The chain couples TRBV21-1 to TRBJ2-7; the listed D gene, TRBD2, was not tested against the DNA. TRBV21-1 has pseudogene status. CDR3 length: 16 residues. In DNA form, the CDR3 reads TGTGCCAGCAGCAAAGTGGAGCGGGAGGGTGGATACGAGCAGTACTTC. Translation: CASSKVEREGGYEQYF.

CDR3 amino acids: CASSKVGGVKVNTEAFF. CDR3 nucleotides: TGTGCCAGCAGCAAAGTAGGAGGGGTTAAGGTGAACACTGAAGCTTTCTTT. The V gene is TRBV21-1, the J gene TRBJ1-1. TRBV21-1 is a recognized pseudogene. This CDR3 contains 17 residues.